This T cell receptor (beta chain) was retrieved from a study of Tregs in tolerant kidney transplant recipients. Remarks on this clone: Antigen specificity is unknown.

The repertoire was sequenced with immunoSEQ multiplex PCR; TCRdb's copy has only in-frame clones and lacks some. Found here are more than 25,000 clones, 70% to 85% of them singletons; the top ten hold 2% to 2.5%. The TCR comes from a human donor in good health. Sequencing input: Tregs from blood cultured with allogeneic cells.

CDR3 amino acids: CSARGGPGQFF. The CDR3 DNA sequence: TGCAGTGCTAGGGGGGGCCCTGGGCAGTTCTTC. This chain uses TRBV20-1 with TRBJ2-1; either TRBD1 or TRBD2 may fit D (6 bases each). Germline V gene lookup returns CDR1 DFQATT and CDR2 SNEGSKA (reference sequence). This CDR3 has 11 amino acids. V dropped 3 bases and J dropped 12 bases, with 12 bases sitting between them.